The T cell receptor beta chain described here comes from a study of metastatic and nonmetastatic thyroid tumors. The wider study: For malignant and benign thyroid patients, tumor or nodule tissue and blood were the sources whose repertoires were compared. Overall study findings and caveats: As reported, TCR beta diversity in blood and tumor was significantly higher in malignant thyroid tumors than in benign nodules.

No patient received treatment before thyroid surgery. Notes on this clone: The target antigen is unknown.

Authors' analysis steps: It was from CDR3 differences across clinicopathological groups that a distant-metastasis classifier for papillary thyroid cancer was built. Using MiXCR, TCRdb reanalyzed the PCR reads. The V and J calls and clone size come from TCRdb's table, not from the authors' own analysis. Among 10,000 to 13,000 clones listed, about 37% were seen once. With 3 bases clipped from V and 7 bases from J, the junction kept 11 bases outside the gene matches. The germline gives CDR1 DFQATT, CDR2 SNEGSKA (reference sequence). This CDR3 region has 14 residues. The specimen was tumor tissue. V is TRBV20-1 and J is TRBJ2-7; 8 bases match TRBD2. This sequence was found in a female donor with papillary thyroid cancer or a benign thyroid nodule (not recorded which). Some clones in this sample may be carry-over from other donors' samples. The CDR3 loop reads CSASTGGSLFEQYF. As DNA, the CDR3 is TGCAGTGCTAGCACGGGGGGGTCCCTATTTGAGCAGTACTTC.